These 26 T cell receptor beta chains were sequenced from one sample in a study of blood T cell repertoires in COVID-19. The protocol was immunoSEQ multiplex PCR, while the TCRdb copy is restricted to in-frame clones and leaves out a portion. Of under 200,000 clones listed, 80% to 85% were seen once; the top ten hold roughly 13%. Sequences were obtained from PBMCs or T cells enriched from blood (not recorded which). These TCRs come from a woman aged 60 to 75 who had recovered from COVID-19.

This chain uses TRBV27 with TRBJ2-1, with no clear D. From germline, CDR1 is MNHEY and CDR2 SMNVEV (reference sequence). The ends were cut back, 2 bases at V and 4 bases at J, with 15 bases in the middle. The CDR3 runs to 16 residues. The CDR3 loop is CASSLLGGRLYNEQFF. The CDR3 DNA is TGTGCCAGCAGTTTACTGGGTGGGCGCCTGTACAATGAGCAGTTCTTC.

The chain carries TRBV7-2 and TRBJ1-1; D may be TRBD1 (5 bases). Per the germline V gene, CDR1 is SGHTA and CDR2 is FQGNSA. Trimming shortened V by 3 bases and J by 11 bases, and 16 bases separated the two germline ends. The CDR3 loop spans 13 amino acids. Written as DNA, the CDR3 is TGTGCCAGCAGCTTCGTTGGGGGGACGGACGCTTTCTTT. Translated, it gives CASSFVGGTDAFF.

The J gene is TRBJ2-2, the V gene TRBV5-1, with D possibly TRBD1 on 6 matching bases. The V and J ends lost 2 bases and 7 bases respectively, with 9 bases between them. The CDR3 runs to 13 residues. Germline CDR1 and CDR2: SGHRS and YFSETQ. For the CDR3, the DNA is TGCGCCAGCAGCTTCACAGGGAACGGGGAGCTGTTTTTT. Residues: CASSFTGNGELFF. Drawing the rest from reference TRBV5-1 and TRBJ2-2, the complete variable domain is KAGVTQTPRYLIKTRGQQVTLSCSPISGHRSVSWYQQTPGQGLQFLFEYFSETQRNKGNFPGRFSGRQFSNSRSEMNVSTLELGDSALYLCASSFTGNGELFFGEGSRLTVL.

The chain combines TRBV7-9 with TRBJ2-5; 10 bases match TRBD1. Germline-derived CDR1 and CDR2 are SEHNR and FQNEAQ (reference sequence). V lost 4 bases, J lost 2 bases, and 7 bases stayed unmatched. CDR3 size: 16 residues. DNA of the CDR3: TGTGCCAGCAGCTATCGTTTGGACAGGGGGCAAGAGACCCAGTACTTC. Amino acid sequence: CASSYRLDRGQETQYF.

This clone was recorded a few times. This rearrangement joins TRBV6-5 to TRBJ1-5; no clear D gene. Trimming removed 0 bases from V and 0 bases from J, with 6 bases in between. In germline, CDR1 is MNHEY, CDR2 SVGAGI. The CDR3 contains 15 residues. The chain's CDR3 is CASSYSAGSNQPQHF. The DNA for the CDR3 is TGTGCCAGCAGTTACTCGGCAGGTAGCAATCAGCCCCAGCATTTT.

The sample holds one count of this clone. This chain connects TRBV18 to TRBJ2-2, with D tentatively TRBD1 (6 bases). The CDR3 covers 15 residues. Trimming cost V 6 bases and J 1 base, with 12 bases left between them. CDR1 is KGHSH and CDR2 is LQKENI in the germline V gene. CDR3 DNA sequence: TGTGCCAGCTCTGGGGGCCCGAAGAACACCGGGGAGCTGTTTTTT. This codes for CASSGGPKNTGELFF.

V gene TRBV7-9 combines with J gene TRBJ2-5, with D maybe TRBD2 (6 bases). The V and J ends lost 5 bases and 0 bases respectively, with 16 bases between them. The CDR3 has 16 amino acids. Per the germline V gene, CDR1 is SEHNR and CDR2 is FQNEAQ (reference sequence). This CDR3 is CASSARDSGNQETQYF. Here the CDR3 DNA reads TGTGCCAGCAGCGCCCGGGATAGCGGAAACCAAGAGACCCAGTACTTC. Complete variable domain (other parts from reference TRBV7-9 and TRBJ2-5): DTGVSQNPRHKITKRGQNVTFRCDPISEHNRLYWYRQTLGQGPEFLTYFQNEAQLEKSRLLSDRFSAERPKGSFSTLEIQRTEQGDSAMYLCASSARDSGNQETQYFGPGTRLLVL.

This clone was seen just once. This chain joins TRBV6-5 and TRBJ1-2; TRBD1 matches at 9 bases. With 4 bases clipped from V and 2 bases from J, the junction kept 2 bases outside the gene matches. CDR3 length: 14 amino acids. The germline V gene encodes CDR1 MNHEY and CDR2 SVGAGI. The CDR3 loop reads CASSLQGANYGYTF. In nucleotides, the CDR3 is TGTGCCAGCAGTTTACAGGGGGCCAACTATGGCTACACCTTC.

The CDR3 loop is CAWSVGQVGGYTF. The CDR3 DNA sequence: TGTGCCTGGAGTGTCGGACAGGTTGGGGGCTACACCTTC. The V gene is TRBV30, the J gene TRBJ1-2, with 7 bases identical to TRBD1. The CDR3 is 13 residues long. Germline V CDR1 and CDR2: GTSNPN, SVGIG (reference sequence). V lost 0 bases, J lost 8 bases, and 6 bases stayed unmatched.

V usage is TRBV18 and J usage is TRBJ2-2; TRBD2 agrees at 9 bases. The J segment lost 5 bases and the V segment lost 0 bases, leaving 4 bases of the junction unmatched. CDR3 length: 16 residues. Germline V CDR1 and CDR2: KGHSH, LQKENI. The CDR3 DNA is TGTGCCAGCTCACCACCCGGACTAGCGAGTACCGGGGAGCTGTTTTTT. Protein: CASSPPGLASTGELFF.

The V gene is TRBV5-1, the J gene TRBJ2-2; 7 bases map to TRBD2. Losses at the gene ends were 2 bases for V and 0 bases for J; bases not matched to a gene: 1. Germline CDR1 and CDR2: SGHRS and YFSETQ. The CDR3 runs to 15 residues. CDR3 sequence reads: CASSFGGSNTGELFF. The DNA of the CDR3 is TGCGCCAGCAGCTTCGGGGGGTCGAACACCGGGGAGCTGTTTTTT.

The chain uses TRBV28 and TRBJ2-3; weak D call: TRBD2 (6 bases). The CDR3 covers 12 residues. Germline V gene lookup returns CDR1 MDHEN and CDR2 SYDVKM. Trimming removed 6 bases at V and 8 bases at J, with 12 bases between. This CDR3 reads CASSALEGTQYF. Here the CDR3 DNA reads TGTGCCAGCAGCGCCCTGGAGGGTACGCAGTATTTT.

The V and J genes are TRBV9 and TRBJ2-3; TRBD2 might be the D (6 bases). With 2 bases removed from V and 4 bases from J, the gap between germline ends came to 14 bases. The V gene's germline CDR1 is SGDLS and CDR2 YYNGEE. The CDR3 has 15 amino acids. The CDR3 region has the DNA TGTGCCAGCAGCGTGACTAGTAGCTCTCCAGATACGCAGTATTTT. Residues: CASSVTSSSPDTQYF.

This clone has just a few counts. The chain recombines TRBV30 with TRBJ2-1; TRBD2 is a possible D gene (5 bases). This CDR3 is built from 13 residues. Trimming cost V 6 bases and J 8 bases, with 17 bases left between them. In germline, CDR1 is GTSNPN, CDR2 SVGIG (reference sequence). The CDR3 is CACHPGPGYEQFF. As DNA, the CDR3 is TGTGCCTGTCACCCCGGGCCGGGGTATGAGCAGTTCTTC.

The CDR3 sequence: CASSPPEGRTGANVLTF. In DNA form, the CDR3 reads TGTGCCAGCAGCCCGCCTGAGGGCAGGACCGGGGCCAACGTCCTGACTTTC. This rearrangement joins TRBV7-9 to TRBJ2-6; tentative D call: TRBD2 (5 bases). The germline CDR1 and CDR2 sequences are SEHNR and FQNEAQ (reference sequence). The CDR3 consists of 17 residues. V lost 5 bases and J 4 bases, leaving 18 bases between the germline ends.

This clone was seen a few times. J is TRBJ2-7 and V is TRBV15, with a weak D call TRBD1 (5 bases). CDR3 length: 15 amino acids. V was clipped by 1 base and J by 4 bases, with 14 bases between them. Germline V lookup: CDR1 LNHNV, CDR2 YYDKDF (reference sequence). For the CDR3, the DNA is TGTGCCACCAGCAGAGGAGGACACAGTGGATACGAGCAGTACTTC. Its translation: CATSRGGHSGYEQYF.

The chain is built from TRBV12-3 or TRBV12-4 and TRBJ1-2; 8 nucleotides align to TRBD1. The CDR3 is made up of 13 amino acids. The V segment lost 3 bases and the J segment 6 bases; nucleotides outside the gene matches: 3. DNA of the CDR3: TGTGCCAGCAGTTTCGGACAGGGAAATGGCTACACCTTC. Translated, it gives CASSFGQGNGYTF.

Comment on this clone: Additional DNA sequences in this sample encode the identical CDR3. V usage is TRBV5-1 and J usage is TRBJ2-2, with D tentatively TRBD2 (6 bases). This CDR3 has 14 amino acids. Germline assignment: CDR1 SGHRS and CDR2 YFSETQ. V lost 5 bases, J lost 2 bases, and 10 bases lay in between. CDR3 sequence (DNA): TGCGCCAGCAGTCTTAGCGGTAACACCGGGGAGCTGTTTTTT. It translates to CASSLSGNTGELFF.

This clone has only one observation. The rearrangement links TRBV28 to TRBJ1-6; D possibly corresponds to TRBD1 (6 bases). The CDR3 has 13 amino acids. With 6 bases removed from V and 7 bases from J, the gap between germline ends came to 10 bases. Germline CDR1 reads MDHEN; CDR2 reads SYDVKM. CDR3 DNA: TGTGCCAGCAGGCAGGGGATAAATTCACCCCTCCACTTT. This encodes CASRQGINSPLHF.

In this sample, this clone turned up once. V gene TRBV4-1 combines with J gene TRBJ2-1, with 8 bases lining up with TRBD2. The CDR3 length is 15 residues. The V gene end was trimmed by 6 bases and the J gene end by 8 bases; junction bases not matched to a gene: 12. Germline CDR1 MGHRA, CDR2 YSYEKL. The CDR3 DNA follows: TGCGCCAGCAGTCCCACTAGCGGAGCCTTATATGAGCAGTTCTTC. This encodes CASSPTSGALYEQFF.

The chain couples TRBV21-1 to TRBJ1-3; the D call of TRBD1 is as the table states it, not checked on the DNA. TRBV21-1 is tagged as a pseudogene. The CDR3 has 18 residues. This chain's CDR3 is CASSKWAGTGCSGNTIYF. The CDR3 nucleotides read TGTGCCAGCAGCAAATGGGCCGGGACAGGGTGCTCTGGAAACACCATATATTTT.

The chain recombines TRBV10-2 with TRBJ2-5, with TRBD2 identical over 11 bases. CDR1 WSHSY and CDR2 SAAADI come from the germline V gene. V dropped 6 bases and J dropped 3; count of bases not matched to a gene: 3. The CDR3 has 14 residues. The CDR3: CASSPTSGEETQYF. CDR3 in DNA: TGCGCCAGCAGCCCGACTAGCGGGGAAGAGACCCAGTACTTC.

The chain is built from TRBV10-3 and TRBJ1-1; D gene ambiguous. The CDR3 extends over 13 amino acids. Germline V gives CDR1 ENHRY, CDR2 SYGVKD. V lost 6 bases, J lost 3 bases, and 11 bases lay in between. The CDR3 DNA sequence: TGTGCCATCAGGGTCAACTACGACACTGAAGCTTTCTTT. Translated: CAIRVNYDTEAFF.

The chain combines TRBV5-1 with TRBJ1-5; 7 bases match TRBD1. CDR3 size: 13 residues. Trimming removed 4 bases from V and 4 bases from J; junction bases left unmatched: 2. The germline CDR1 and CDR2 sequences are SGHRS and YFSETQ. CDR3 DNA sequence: TGCGCCAGCAGCGAGGGACAGAATCAGCCCCAGCATTTT. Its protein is CASSEGQNQPQHF.

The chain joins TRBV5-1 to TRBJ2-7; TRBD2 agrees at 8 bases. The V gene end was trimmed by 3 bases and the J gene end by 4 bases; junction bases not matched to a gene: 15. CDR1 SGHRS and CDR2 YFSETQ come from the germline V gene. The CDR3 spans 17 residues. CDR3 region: CASSSGGRYSGVYEQYF. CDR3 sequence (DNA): TGCGCCAGCAGCTCGGGGGGTCGGTATAGCGGGGTATACGAGCAGTACTTC.

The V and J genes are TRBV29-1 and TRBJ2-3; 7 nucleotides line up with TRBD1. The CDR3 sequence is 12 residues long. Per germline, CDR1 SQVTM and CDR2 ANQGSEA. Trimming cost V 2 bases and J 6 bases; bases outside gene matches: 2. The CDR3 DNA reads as TGCAGCGTTGAAACAGGGGCCGATACGCAGTATTTT. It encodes CSVETGADTQYF.